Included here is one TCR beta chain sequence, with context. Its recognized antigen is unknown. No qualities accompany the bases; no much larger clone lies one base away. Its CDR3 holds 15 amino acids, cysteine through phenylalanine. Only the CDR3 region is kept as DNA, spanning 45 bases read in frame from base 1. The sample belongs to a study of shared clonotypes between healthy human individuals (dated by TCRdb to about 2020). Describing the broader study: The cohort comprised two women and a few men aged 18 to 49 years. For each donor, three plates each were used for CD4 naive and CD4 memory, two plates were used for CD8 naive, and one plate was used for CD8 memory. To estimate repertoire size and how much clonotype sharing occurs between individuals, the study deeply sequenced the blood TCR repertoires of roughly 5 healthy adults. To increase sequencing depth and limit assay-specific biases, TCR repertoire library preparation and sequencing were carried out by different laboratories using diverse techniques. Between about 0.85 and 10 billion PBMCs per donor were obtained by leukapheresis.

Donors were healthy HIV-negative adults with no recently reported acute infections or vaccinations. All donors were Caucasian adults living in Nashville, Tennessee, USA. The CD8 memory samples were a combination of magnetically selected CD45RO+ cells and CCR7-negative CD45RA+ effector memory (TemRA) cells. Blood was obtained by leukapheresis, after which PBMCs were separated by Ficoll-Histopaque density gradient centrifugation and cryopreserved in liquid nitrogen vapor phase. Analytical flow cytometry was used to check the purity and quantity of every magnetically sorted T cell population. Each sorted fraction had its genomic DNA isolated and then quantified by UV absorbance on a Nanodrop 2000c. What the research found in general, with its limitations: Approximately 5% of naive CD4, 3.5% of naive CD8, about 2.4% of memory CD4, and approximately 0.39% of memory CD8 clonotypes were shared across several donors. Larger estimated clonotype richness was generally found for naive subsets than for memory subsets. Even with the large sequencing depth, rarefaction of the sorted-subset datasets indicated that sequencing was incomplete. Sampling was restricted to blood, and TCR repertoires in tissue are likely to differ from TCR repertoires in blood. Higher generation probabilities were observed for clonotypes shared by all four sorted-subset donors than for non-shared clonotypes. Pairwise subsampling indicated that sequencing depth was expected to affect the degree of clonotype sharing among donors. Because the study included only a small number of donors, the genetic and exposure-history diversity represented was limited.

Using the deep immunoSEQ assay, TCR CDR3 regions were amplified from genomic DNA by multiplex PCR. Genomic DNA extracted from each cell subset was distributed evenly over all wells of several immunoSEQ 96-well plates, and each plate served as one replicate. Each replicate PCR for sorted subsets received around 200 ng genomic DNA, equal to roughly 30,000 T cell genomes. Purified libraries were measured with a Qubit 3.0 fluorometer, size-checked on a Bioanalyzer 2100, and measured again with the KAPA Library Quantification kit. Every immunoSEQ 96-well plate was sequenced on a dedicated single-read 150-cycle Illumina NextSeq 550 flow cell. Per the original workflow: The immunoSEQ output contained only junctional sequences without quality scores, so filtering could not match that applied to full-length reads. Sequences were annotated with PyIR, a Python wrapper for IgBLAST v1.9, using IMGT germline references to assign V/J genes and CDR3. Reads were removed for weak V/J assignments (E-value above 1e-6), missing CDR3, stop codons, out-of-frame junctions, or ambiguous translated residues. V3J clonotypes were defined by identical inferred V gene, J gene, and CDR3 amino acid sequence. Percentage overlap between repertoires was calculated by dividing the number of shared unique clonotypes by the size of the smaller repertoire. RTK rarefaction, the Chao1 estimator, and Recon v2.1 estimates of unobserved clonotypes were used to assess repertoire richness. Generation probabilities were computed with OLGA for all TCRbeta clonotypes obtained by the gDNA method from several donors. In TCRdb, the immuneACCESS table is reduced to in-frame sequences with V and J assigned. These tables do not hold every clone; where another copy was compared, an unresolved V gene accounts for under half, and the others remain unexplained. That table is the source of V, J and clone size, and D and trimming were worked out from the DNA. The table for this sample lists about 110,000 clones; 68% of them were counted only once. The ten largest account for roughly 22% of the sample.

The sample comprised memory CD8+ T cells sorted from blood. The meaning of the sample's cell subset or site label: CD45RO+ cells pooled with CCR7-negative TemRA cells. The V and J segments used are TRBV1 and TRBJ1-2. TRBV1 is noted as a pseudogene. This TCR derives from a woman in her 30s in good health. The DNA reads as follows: TGCACCAGCAGTCTAAGGTTGCGAAAGACCTATGGCTACACCTTC. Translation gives CTSSLRLRKTYGYTF.